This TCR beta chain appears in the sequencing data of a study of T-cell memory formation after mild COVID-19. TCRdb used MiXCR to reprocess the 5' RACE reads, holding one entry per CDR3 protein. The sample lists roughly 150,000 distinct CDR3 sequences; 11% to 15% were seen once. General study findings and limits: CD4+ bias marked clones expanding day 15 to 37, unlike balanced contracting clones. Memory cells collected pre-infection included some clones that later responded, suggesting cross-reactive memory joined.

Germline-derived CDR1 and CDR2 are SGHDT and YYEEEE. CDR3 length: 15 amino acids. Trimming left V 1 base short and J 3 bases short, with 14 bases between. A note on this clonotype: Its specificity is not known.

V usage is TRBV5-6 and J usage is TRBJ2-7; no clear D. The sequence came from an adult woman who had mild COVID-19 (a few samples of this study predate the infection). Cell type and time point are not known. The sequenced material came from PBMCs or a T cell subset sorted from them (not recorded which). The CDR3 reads CASSLTAQLHYEQYF. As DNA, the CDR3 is TGTGCCAGCAGCTTGACGGCGCAGCTCCACTACGAGCAGTACTTC.